The 13 T cell receptor beta chains below were found in one sample sequenced in a study of blood T cell repertoires in COVID-19. Sequencing was performed with immunoSEQ multiplex PCR; in TCRdb, only in-frame clones are kept and a portion is missing. The table shows roughly 160,000 clones, with 79% occurring only once. The source material was PBMCs or T cells enriched from blood (not recorded which). All receptors derive from a woman in her 70s in a cohort exposed to, infected with or recovered from COVID-19 (not recorded which).

V usage is TRBV2 and J usage is TRBJ2-1, with 7 bases aligning to TRBD2. The germline V gene has CDR1 SNHLY and CDR2 FYNNEI. The CDR3 totals 15 residues. V lost 8 bases, J lost 4 bases, and 11 bases stayed unmatched. CDR3 in amino acids: CASLLSGGGYNEQFF. The DNA of the CDR3 is TGTGCCAGCCTCCTCAGTGGGGGGGGGTACAATGAGCAGTTCTTC. Drawing the rest from reference TRBV2 and TRBJ2-1, the complete variable domain is EPEVTQTPSHQVTQMGQEVILRCVPISNHLYFYWYRQILGQKVEFLVSFYNNEISEKSEIFDDQFSVERPDGSNFTLKIRSTKLEDSAMYFCASLLSGGGYNEQFFGPGTRLTVL.

This clone was counted only a few times. The chain recombines TRBV19 with TRBJ2-2; D call uncertain. Germline lookup yields CDR1 LNHDA and CDR2 SQIVND (reference sequence). The CDR3 totals 17 residues. V lost 4 bases and J lost 2, with 17 bases in between. The DNA of the CDR3 is TGTGCCAGTAGTAAGTCAGACTTCCAAGCAAACACCGGGGAGCTGTTTTTT. Protein product: CASSKSDFQANTGELFF. Supplemented by reference TRBV19 and TRBJ2-2, the full variable domain reads DGGITQSPKYLFRKEGQNVTLSCEQNLNHDAMYWYRQDPGQGLRLIYYSQIVNDFQKGDIAEGYSVSREKKESFPLTVTSAQKNPTAFYLCASSKSDFQANTGELFFGEGSRLTVL.

The sample holds a few counts of this clone. The rearrangement links TRBV10-3 to TRBJ1-2, with TRBD1 as a possible D gene (5 bases). From germline, CDR1 is ENHRY and CDR2 SYGVKD. Trimming took 1 base from V and 6 from J, leaving 9 bases between them. This CDR3 comprises 13 residues. For the CDR3, the DNA is TGTGCCATCAGTGAGTGGACAAGCGATGGCTACACCTTC. Its protein is CAISEWTSDGYTF.

The chain is built from TRBV10-3 and TRBJ1-2; TRBD1 agrees at 12 bases. V lost 6 bases, J lost 2 bases, and 7 bases stayed unmatched. The CDR3 is made up of 16 amino acids. CDR1 and CDR2 (germline): ENHRY, SYGVKD. The CDR3 is CAIRPGQGAENYGYTF. In DNA form, the CDR3 reads TGTGCCATCAGACCGGGACAGGGGGCCGAGAACTATGGCTACACCTTC.

The chain joins TRBV2 to TRBJ1-4; D perhaps matches TRBD1 (5 bases). From germline, CDR1 is SNHLY and CDR2 FYNNEI. Trimming cost V 2 bases and J 0 bases, with 10 bases left between them. This CDR3 is built from 16 residues. The CDR3 protein is CASSENPGATNEKLFF. The CDR3 DNA sequence: TGTGCCAGCAGTGAAAATCCGGGGGCAACTAATGAAAAACTGTTTTTT.

This clone has a handful of counts. The V call is TRBV19, the J call TRBJ1-5; 7 bases agree with TRBD1. V lost 4 bases, J lost 2 bases, and 14 bases stayed unmatched. Germline V gives CDR1 LNHDA, CDR2 SQIVND (reference sequence). The CDR3 is 18 amino acids. CDR3 protein: CASSKGVSGGFRNQPQHF. The DNA for the CDR3 is TGTGCCAGTAGTAAAGGGGTATCAGGGGGGTTTCGCAATCAGCCCCAGCATTTT.

In this sample, this clone turned up a few times. The chain carries TRBV6-2 or TRBV6-3 and TRBJ2-7; TRBD1 aligns across 7 bases. After removal of 2 bases from V and 0 bases from J, the junction contained 4 bases not matched to a gene. Germline assignment: CDR1 MNHEY and CDR2 SVGEGT. This CDR3 comprises 15 residues. CDR3 amino acids: CASSYRGLLSYEQYF. The CDR3 DNA reads TGTGCCAGCAGTTACAGGGGGCTCCTCTCCTACGAGCAGTACTTC.

This clone occurred once. V and J are TRBV11-2 and TRBJ2-1, with 13 bases that match TRBD2. V shed 2 bases and J 7 bases; nucleotides not matched to a gene: 5. The length of the CDR3 is 16 residues. Germline lookup yields CDR1 SGHAT and CDR2 FQNNGV. CDR3 amino acids: CASSLWTSGRMNEQFF. CDR3 DNA: TGTGCCAGCAGCTTATGGACTAGCGGGAGAATGAATGAGCAGTTCTTC.

This rearrangement joins TRBV28 to TRBJ1-2, with 10 bases aligning to TRBD1. The germline CDR1 and CDR2 sequences are MDHEN and SYDVKM. This CDR3 region has 14 residues. The trim removed 8 bases at V and 6 bases at J, leaving 9 bases unmatched. CDR3 in DNA: TGTGCCAGCGGGGAGGGACAGGGGTTGAATGGCTACACCTTC. This gives the protein CASGEGQGLNGYTF.

This clone was observed a few times. This rearrangement joins TRBV28 to TRBJ2-7, with 9 bases lining up with TRBD2. Looked up from germline, CDR1 is MDHEN and CDR2 is SYDVKM. V dropped 3 bases and J dropped 0; count of bases not matched to a gene: 3. The CDR3 has 15 amino acids. The CDR3 DNA reads as TGTGCCAGCAGTTTGAGCGGGAGGTCCTCCTACGAGCAGTACTTC. Translating it yields CASSLSGRSSYEQYF. The full variable domain, in which reference TRBV28 and TRBJ2-7 provide the parts outside the CDR3, is DVKVTQSSRYLVKRTGEKVFLECVQDMDHENMFWYRQDPGLGLRLIYFSYDVKMKEKGDIPEGYSVSREKKERFSLILESASTNQTSMYLCASSLSGRSSYEQYFGPGTRLTVT.

This clone has more than one count but fewer than ten. This rearrangement joins TRBV5-1 to TRBJ1-1; no firm D call. Looked up from germline, CDR1 is SGHRS and CDR2 is YFSETQ. The CDR3 sequence is 13 residues long. Trimming removed 3 bases at V and 6 bases at J, with 12 bases between. As DNA, the CDR3 is TGCGCCAGCAGCTATGCTGGAGCGTCTGAAGCTTTCTTT. Residues: CASSYAGASEAFF.

The rearrangement joins TRBV6-5 to TRBJ2-4; D call uncertain. Germline loops: CDR1 MNHEY, CDR2 SVGAGI. The CDR3 has 16 residues. Trimming took off 0 bases at V and 0 bases at J, with 9 bases between the two ends. The CDR3 is CASSYSFERAKNIQYF. CDR3 DNA: TGTGCCAGCAGTTACTCCTTTGAGAGAGCCAAAAACATTCAGTACTTC.

The chain uses TRBV5-1 and TRBJ1-5; no firm D call. CDR1 and CDR2 from the germline V gene are SGHRS and YFSETQ. The CDR3 contains 18 residues. Trimming pared 0 bases from V and 4 bases from J, leaving 20 bases between. CDR3 protein: CASSLVPVSSGSNQPQHF. The CDR3 nucleotides are TGCGCCAGCAGCTTGGTCCCAGTTTCTTCCGGGTCAAATCAGCCCCAGCATTTT. Full variable domain (outside the CDR3, taken from reference TRBV5-1 and TRBJ1-5): KAGVTQTPRYLIKTRGQQVTLSCSPISGHRSVSWYQQTPGQGLQFLFEYFSETQRNKGNFPGRFSGRQFSNSRSEMNVSTLELGDSALYLCASSLVPVSSGSNQPQHFGDGTRLSIL.